The clone carrying this TCR beta chain was counted between two and nine times. Its matching antigen is unknown. The sample belongs to a study of T cells in Graves' hyperthyroidism and ophthalmopathy. For the study at large: The blood sample was taken at first diagnosis, before treatment began.

Researchers amplified the TCR beta CDR3 regions from RNA transcripts. HTBI primers were used for first-round RT-PCR of the TCR CDR3. TCRdb itself ran the multiplex PCR reads through MiXCR, one entry per CDR3 protein. The table includes approximately 590,000 distinct CDR3 sequences, approximately 14% detected once. Graves' hyperthyroidism was deemed stable absent ophthalmopathy progression within 18 months. Criteria for exclusion of patients were uncontrolled infection, other autoimmune disease, pregnancy or lactation. Study results and caveats: Ophthalmopathy was told apart from stable hyperthyroidism by a 13 V-J model.

CDR1 and CDR2 from the germline V gene are SNHLY and FYNNEI. The CDR3 loop spans 13 amino acids. V lost 6 bases and J lost 5, with 10 bases in between. The source of this sequence is a woman aged 25 to 39 with Graves' hyperthyroidism. The chain couples TRBV2 to TRBJ2-2; D not certain. Input material: blood. The CDR3 DNA reads TGTGCCAGCAGAGATCCTGCTACCGGGGAGCTGTTTTTT. Its translation is CASRDPATGELFF.